This T cell receptor beta chain was found in a study of regulatory T cells in long-lasting Graves disease. Both iRepertoire HTBI primers and Arm-PCR of CDR3 regions were used to build the TCR beta libraries. From the multiplex PCR reads, TCRdb called clonotypes with MiXCR, one entry per CDR3 protein. The repertoire holds roughly 470,000 distinct CDR3 sequences, with 20% to 25% as singletons. This clonotype was recorded a few times. Its antigen remains unknown. Between the trimmed V and J ends, which lost 9 bases and 2 bases, there was a span of 15 bases. The CDR3 totals 14 residues. Germline CDR1 and CDR2: SGHNT and YYREEE (reference sequence). The time point was: persistent/refractory GD, antithyroid drugs over 5 years with positive TRAb. Preparation of the TCR library used RNA extracted from PBMCs. Study observations and caveats: The study examined only peripheral blood, not thyroid tissue.

The V gene is TRBV5-4, the J gene TRBJ1-5; D may be TRBD1 (6 bases). This receptor was taken from a female donor with Graves disease. The starting material was peripheral blood mononuclear cells (PBMCs), obtained when the disease was refractory, from a patient treated with antithyroid drugs. CDR3 sequence reads: CATAQGGRNQPQHF. The CDR3 DNA sequence: TGTGCCACTGCACAGGGTGGCCGCAATCAGCCCCAGCATTTT.